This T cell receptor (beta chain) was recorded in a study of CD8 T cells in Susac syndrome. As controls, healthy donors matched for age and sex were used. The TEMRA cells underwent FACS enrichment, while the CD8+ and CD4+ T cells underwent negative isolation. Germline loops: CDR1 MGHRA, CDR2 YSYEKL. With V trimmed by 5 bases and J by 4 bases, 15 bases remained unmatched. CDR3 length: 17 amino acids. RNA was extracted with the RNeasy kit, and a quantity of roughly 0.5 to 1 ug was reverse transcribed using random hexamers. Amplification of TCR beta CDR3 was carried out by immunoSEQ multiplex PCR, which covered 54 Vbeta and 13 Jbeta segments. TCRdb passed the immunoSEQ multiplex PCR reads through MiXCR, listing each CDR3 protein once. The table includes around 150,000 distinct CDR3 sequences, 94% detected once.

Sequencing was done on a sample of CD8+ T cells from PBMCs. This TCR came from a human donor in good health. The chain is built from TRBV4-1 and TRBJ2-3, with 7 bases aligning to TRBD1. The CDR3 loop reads CASSYKMGTAGPDTQYF. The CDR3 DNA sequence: TGCGCCAGCAGCTACAAGATGGGGACAGCTGGTCCAGATACGCAGTATTTT.